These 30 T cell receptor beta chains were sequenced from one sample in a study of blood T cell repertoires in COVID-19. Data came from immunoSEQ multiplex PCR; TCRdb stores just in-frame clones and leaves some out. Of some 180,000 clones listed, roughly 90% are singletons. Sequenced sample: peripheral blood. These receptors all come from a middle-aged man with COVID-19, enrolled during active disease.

The CDR3 sequence is CASSPGQGLSDNSPLHF. As DNA, the CDR3 is TGTGCCAGCTCACCGGGACAGGGCCTCTCGGATAATTCACCCCTCCACTTT. The chain links TRBV18 to TRBJ1-6, with 9 bases that match TRBD1. The CDR3 runs 17 residues. Germline assignment: CDR1 KGHSH and CDR2 LQKENI. V dropped 3 bases and J dropped 5; count of bases not matched to a gene: 8.

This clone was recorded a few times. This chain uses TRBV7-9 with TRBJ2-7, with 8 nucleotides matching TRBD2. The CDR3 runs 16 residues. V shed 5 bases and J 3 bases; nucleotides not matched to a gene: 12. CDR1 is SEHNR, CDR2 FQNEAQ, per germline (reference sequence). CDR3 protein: CASSPTGGHSHYEQYF. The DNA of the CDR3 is TGTGCCAGCAGCCCGACGGGGGGGCACTCACACTACGAGCAGTACTTC.

The chain's CDR3 is CASSSPLGGGATSSYNEQFF. CDR3 nucleotide sequence: TGTGCCAGCAGCTCCCCCCTGGGCGGGGGGGCAACGAGCTCCTACAATGAGCAGTTCTTC. This rearrangement joins TRBV5-4 to TRBJ2-1, with TRBD2 matching over 9 bases. Germline-derived CDR1 and CDR2 are SGHNT and YYREEE (reference sequence). The CDR3 covers 20 residues. The ends lost 3 bases at V and 0 bases at J; junction bases unmatched: 16.

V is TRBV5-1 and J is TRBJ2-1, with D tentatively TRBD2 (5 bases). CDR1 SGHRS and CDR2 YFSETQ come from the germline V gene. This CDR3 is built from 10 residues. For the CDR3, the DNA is TGCCCTAGCCTGGGAGAGGTACAGTTCTTC. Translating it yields CPSLGEVQFF.

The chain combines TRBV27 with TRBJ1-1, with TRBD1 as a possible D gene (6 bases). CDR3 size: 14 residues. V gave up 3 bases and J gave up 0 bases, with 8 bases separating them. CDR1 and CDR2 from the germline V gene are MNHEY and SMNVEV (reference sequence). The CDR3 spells CASSFQGMNTEAFF. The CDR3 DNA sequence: TGTGCCAGCAGTTTTCAGGGGATGAACACTGAAGCTTTCTTT.

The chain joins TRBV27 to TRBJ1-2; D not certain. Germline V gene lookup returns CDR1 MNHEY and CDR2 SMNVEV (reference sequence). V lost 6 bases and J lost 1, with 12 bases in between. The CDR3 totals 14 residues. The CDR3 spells CASRRPGFNYGYTF. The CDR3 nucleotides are TGTGCCAGCAGACGTCCGGGATTTAACTATGGCTACACCTTC.

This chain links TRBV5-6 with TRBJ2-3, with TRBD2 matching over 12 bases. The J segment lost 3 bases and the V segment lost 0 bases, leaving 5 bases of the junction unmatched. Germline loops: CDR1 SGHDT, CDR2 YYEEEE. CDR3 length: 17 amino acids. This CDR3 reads CASSLGLAGGPTDTQYF. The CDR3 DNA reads TGTGCCAGCAGCTTGGGTCTAGCGGGGGGGCCAACAGATACGCAGTATTTT.

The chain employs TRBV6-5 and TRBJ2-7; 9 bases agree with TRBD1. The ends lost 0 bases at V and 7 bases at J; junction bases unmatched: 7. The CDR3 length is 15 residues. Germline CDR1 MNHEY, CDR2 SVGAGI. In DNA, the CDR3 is TGTGCCAGCAGTTACTCGGGGACAGGGACTCGGGAGCAGTACTTC. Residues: CASSYSGTGTREQYF.

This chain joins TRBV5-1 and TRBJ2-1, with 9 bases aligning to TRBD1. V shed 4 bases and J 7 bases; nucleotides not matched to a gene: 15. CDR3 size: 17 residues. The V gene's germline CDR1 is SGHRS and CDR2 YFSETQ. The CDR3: CASSIGWGQGAGNEQFF. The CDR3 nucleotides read TGCGCCAGCAGCATTGGATGGGGACAGGGTGCGGGTAATGAGCAGTTCTTC.

CDR3 nucleotides: TGTGCCAGCTCACCAAGGGGGACCTACGAGCAGTACTTC. Translating it yields CASSPRGTYEQYF. The V and J genes are TRBV18 and TRBJ2-7; the D gene is possibly TRBD1 (6 bases). CDR1 is KGHSH, CDR2 LQKENI, per germline. The V end lost 2 bases, the J end lost 2 bases, and 7 bases lay between the germline ends. The CDR3 is 13 amino acids.

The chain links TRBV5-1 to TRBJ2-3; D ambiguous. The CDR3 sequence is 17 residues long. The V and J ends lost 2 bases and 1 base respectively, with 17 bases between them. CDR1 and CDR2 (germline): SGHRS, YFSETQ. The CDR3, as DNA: TGCGCCAGCAGCTTTGGCGTTGCTAGATGGGGCACAGATACGCAGTATTTT. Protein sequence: CASSFGVARWGTDTQYF.

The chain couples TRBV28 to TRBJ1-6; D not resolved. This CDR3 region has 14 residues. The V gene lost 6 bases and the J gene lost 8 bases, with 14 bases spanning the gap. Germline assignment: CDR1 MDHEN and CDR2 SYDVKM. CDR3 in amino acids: CASSPITNYSPLHF. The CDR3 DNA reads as TGTGCCAGCAGCCCGATTACGAACTATTCACCCCTCCACTTT.

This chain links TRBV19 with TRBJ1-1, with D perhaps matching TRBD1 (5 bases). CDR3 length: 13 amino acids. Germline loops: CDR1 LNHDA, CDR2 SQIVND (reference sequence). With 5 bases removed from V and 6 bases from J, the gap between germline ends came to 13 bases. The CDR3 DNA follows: TGTGCCAGTAGTCCCCCAGGGATCTCTGAAGCTTTCTTT. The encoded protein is CASSPPGISEAFF. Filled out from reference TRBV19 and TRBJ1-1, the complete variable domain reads DGGITQSPKYLFRKEGQNVTLSCEQNLNHDAMYWYRQDPGQGLRLIYYSQIVNDFQKGDIAEGYSVSREKKESFPLTVTSAQKNPTAFYLCASSPPGISEAFFGQGTRLTVV.

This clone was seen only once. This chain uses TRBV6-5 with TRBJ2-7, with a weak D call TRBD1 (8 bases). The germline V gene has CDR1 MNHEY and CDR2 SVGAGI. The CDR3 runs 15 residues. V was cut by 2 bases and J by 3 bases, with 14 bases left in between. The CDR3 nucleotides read TGTGCCAGCAGTTACGCCACAGGGGGGGACTACGAGCAGTACTTC. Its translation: CASSYATGGDYEQYF.

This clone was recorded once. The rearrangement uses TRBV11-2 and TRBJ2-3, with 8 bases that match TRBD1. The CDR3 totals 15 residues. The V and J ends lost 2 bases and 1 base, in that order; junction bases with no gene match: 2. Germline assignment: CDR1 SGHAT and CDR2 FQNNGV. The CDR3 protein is CASSLKGQGTDTQYF. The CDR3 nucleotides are TGTGCCAGCAGCTTAAAGGGACAGGGCACAGATACGCAGTATTTT.

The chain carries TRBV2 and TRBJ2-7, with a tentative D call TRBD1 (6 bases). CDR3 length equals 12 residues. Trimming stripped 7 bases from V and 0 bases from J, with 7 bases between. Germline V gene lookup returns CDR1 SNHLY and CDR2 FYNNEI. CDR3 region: CASMDSSYEQYF. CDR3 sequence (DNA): TGTGCCAGCATGGACAGCTCCTACGAGCAGTACTTC.

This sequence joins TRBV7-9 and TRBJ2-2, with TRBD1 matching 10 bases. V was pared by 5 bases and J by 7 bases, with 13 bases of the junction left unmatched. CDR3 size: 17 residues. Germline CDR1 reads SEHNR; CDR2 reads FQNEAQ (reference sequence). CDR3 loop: CASSPQWDRGIGGELFF. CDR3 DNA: TGTGCCAGCAGCCCCCAGTGGGACAGGGGTATAGGCGGGGAGCTGTTTTTT.

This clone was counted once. CDR3 in DNA: TGTGCCAGCTCCCCCGCGGAAACAGATACGCAGTATTTT. It yields the protein CASSPAETDTQYF. The chain is built from TRBV18 and TRBJ2-3; D gene ambiguous. The length of the CDR3 is 13 residues. V was cut by 6 bases and J by 3 bases, with 10 bases left in between. Germline V gene lookup returns CDR1 KGHSH and CDR2 LQKENI.

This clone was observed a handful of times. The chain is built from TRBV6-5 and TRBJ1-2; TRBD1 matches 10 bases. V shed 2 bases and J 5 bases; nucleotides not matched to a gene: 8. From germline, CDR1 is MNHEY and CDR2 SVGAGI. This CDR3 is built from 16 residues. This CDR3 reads CASSYLRTGGGYGYTF. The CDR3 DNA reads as TGTGCCAGCAGTTACCTAAGGACAGGGGGAGGGTATGGCTACACCTTC.

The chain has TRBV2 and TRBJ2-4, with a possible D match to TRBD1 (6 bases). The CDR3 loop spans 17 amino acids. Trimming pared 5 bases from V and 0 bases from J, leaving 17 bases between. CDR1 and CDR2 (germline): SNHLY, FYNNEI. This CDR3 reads CASSYSFRQVAKNIQYF. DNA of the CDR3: TGTGCCAGCAGTTACAGCTTCAGACAGGTAGCCAAAAACATTCAGTACTTC. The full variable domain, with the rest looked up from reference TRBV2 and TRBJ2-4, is EPEVTQTPSHQVTQMGQEVILRCVPISNHLYFYWYRQILGQKVEFLVSFYNNEISEKSEIFDDQFSVERPDGSNFTLKIRSTKLEDSAMYFCASSYSFRQVAKNIQYFGAGTRLSVL.

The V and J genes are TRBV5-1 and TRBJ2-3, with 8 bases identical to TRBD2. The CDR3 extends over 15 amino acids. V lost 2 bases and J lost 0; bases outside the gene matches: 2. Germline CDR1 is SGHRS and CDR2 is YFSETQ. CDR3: CASSLSGSSTDTQYF. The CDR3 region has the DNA TGCGCCAGCAGCTTAAGCGGGAGTAGCACAGATACGCAGTATTTT.

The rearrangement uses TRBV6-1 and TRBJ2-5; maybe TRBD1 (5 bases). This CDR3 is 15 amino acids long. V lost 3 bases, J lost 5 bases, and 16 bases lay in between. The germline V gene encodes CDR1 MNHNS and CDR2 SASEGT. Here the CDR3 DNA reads TGTGCCAGCAGTGACAGTCTAGGGGTTCGGGAGACCCAGTACTTC. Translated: CASSDSLGVRETQYF.

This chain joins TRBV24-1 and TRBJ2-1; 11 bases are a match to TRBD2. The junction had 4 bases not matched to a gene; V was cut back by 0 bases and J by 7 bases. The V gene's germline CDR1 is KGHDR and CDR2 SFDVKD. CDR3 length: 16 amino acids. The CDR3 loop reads CATSDLPSGGRNEQFF. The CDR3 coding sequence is TGTGCCACCAGTGATTTGCCTAGCGGGGGGAGGAATGAGCAGTTCTTC.

CDR3 bases: TGCGCCAGCAGCTTGGGGGTCCCAGGGTACTCCTATAATTCACCCCTCCACTTT. Translating it yields CASSLGVPGYSYNSPLHF. The chain combines TRBV5-1 with TRBJ1-6, with D possibly matching TRBD1 (5 bases). V lost 0 bases to trimming and J lost 0 bases, with 13 bases between them. Germline CDR1 SGHRS, CDR2 YFSETQ. The CDR3 sequence is 18 residues long.

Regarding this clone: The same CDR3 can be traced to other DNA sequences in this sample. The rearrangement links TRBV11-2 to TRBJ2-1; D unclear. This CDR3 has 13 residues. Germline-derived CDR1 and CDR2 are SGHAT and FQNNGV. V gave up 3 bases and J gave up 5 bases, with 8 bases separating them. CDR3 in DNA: TGTGCCAGCAGCTTGGCAGGAAACAATGAGCAGTTCTTC. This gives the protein CASSLAGNNEQFF.

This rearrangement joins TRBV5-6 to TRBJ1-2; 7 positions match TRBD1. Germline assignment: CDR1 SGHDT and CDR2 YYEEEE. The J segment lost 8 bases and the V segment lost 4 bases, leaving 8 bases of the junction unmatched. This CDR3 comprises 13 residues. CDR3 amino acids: CASSPYDRDGYTF. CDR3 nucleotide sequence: TGTGCCAGCAGCCCGTACGACAGGGACGGCTACACCTTC.

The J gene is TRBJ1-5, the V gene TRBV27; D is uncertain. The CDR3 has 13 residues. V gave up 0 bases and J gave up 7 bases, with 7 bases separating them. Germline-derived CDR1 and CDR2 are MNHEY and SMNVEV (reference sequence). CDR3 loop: CASSLSVGQPQHF. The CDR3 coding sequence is TGTGCCAGCAGTTTATCAGTGGGCCAGCCCCAGCATTTT.

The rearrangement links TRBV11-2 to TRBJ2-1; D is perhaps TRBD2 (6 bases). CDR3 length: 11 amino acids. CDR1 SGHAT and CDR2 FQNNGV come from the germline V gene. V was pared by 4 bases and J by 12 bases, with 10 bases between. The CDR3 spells CASSSRTMQFF. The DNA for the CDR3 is TGTGCCAGCAGCTCTCGGACTATGCAGTTCTTC. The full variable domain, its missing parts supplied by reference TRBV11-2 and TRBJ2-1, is EAGVAQSPRYKIIEKRQSVAFWCNPISGHATLYWYQQILGQGPKLLIQFQNNGVVDDSQLPKDRFSAERLKGVDSTLKIQPAKLEDSAVYLCASSSRTMQFFGPGTRLTVL.

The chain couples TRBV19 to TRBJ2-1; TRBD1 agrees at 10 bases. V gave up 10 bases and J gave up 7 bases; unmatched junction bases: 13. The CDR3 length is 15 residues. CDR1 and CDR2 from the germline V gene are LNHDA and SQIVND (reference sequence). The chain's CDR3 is CAIRDRGHPGNEQFF. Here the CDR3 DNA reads TGTGCCATCCGGGACAGGGGCCACCCGGGGAATGAGCAGTTCTTC.

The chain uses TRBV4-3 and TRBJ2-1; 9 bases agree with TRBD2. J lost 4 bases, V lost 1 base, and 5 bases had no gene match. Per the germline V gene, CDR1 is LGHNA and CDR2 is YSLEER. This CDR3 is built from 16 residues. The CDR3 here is CASSQGGGGGYNEQFF. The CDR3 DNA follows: TGCGCCAGCAGCCAAGGAGGCGGGGGGGGATACAATGAGCAGTTCTTC.